These 27 T cell receptor beta chains were sequenced from one sample in a study of cytomegalovirus exposure and HLA in healthy donors. Using immunoSEQ multiplex PCR, the repertoire was profiled, and TCRdb retains in-frame clones only, with some absent. Found here are around 150,000 clones, roughly 90% of them singletons; the top ten hold around 2.3%. Sequencing was performed on PBMCs. The receptors here all came from a young woman in good health and CMV-seronegative.

The V call is TRBV2, the J call TRBJ2-7; D ambiguous. The germline V gene has CDR1 SNHLY and CDR2 FYNNEI. Trimming took off 10 bases at V and 2 bases at J, with 9 bases between the two ends. This CDR3 comprises 11 residues. CDR3 residues: CATRAAYEQYF. CDR3 nucleotide sequence: TGTGCCACCCGCGCGGCCTACGAGCAGTACTTC.

This clone was seen a single time. V is TRBV11-2 and J is TRBJ2-2; weak D call: TRBD1 (6 bases). V gave up 2 bases and J gave up 4 bases, with 17 bases separating them. In germline, CDR1 is SGHAT, CDR2 FQNNGV. This CDR3 is 17 amino acids long. DNA of the CDR3: TGTGCCAGCAGCTTATTCGGATTAGGGACACTCACCGGGGAGCTGTTTTTT. This encodes CASSLFGLGTLTGELFF.

The chain uses TRBV2 and TRBJ2-7; TRBD1 agrees at 7 bases. J lost 0 bases, V lost 10 bases, and 9 bases had no gene match. Germline CDR1 is SNHLY and CDR2 is FYNNEI. The CDR3 spans 14 residues. The CDR3 sequence: CATRGRGFSYEQYF. The CDR3 coding sequence is TGTGCCACCCGGGGCAGGGGGTTCTCCTACGAGCAGTACTTC.

CDR3: CASSLGTGPYEQYF. The DNA for the CDR3 is TGTGCCAGCAGTTTGGGGACAGGTCCCTACGAGCAGTACTTC. The rearrangement uses TRBV27 and TRBJ2-7; 8 bases are shared with TRBD1. The V and J ends lost 3 bases and 2 bases, in that order; junction bases with no gene match: 3. Germline CDR1 MNHEY, CDR2 SMNVEV (reference sequence). CDR3 length: 14 amino acids.

The chain is built from TRBV5-1 and TRBJ2-2; unclear D gene. The germline gives CDR1 SGHRS, CDR2 YFSETQ. This CDR3 is built from 11 residues. V lost 6 bases and J 3 bases, leaving 3 bases between the germline ends. The chain's CDR3 is CASTYTGELFF. For the CDR3, the DNA is TGCGCCAGCACCTACACCGGGGAGCTGTTTTTT.

The chain combines TRBV5-1 with TRBJ2-5, with 8 bases that match TRBD2. With V trimmed by 5 bases and J by 2 bases, 8 bases remained unmatched. The germline CDR1 and CDR2 sequences are SGHRS and YFSETQ. The CDR3 extends over 15 amino acids. The CDR3 sequence is CASRPGGGNQETQYF. The CDR3 coding sequence is TGCGCCAGCAGACCCGGGGGGGGGAATCAAGAGACCCAGTACTTC.

J is TRBJ1-5 and V is TRBV13; possibly TRBD1 for D (5 bases). This CDR3 contains 14 residues. V was pared by 3 bases and J by 2 bases, with 8 bases between. Germline CDR1 is PRHDT and CDR2 is FYEKMQ (reference sequence). CDR3 residues: CASSFGAGNQPQHF. CDR3 sequence (DNA): TGTGCCAGCAGCTTTGGGGCGGGCAATCAGCCCCAGCATTTT.

The chain joins TRBV7-6 to TRBJ2-3, with 7 positions matching TRBD1. The germline CDR1 and CDR2 sequences are SGHVS and FNYEAQ. The CDR3 length is 14 residues. The junction had 6 bases not matched to a gene; V was cut back by 5 bases and J by 4 bases. CDR3 residues: CASSTRTGADTQYF. In nucleotides, the CDR3 is TGTGCCAGCAGCACCCGGACAGGTGCAGATACGCAGTATTTT.

The J gene is TRBJ1-3, the V gene TRBV7-9; tentative D call: TRBD1 (5 bases). Deletions cut 5 bases from V and 2 bases from J, with 10 bases between. Germline V gene data show CDR1 as SEHNR and CDR2 as FQNEAQ (reference sequence). The CDR3 is 14 residues long. CDR3 in amino acids: CASSPGLTGNTIYF. CDR3 bases: TGTGCCAGCAGCCCAGGGCTTACTGGAAACACCATATATTTT.

The chain links TRBV10-1 to TRBJ2-7; TRBD2 matches 10 bases. The trim removed 3 bases at V and 5 bases at J, leaving 10 bases unmatched. Germline V gene lookup returns CDR1 WNHNN and CDR2 SYGVQD (reference sequence). This CDR3 spans 16 amino acids. The DNA for the CDR3 is TGCGCCAGCAGTGACAGTCTCCTCGGACTAGCGGACGAGCAGTACTTC. It specifies CASSDSLLGLADEQYF.

This clone has only one observation. The genes are TRBV11-2 and TRBJ2-7; perhaps TRBD2 as D (6 bases). CDR1 is SGHAT, CDR2 FQNNGV, per germline. This CDR3 comprises 12 residues. V dropped 5 bases and J dropped 7 bases, with 12 bases sitting between them. Written as DNA, the CDR3 is TGTGCCAGCAGCCGGGAGAATGGAGAGCAGTACTTC. This codes for CASSRENGEQYF.

The chain carries TRBV5-6 and TRBJ2-1; 8 bases line up with TRBD2. This CDR3 is 17 amino acids long. From germline, CDR1 is SGHDT and CDR2 YYEEEE. V gave up 6 bases and J gave up 4 bases; unmatched junction bases: 15. CDR3 loop: CASTRRDYRGGYNEQFF. CDR3 nucleotides: TGTGCCAGCACCCGGCGCGACTACCGGGGGGGGTACAATGAGCAGTTCTTC.

The V call is TRBV6-5, the J call TRBJ1-1; tentative D call: TRBD1 (6 bases). Trimming shortened V by 2 bases and J by 0 bases, and 13 bases separated the two germline ends. The CDR3 totals 16 residues. Germline CDR1 is MNHEY and CDR2 is SVGAGI. As DNA, the CDR3 is TGTGCCAGCAGTTACAGTCCAGGGGCCATGAACACTGAAGCTTTCTTT. This encodes CASSYSPGAMNTEAFF.

As regards this clone: The sample has other DNA sequences that encode this CDR3 too. V usage is TRBV27 and J usage is TRBJ1-1; no clear D gene. Germline V lookup: CDR1 MNHEY, CDR2 SMNVEV (reference sequence). V was pared by 2 bases and J by 1 base, with 8 bases between. The CDR3 is 14 residues long. CDR3 nucleotides: TGTGCCAGCAGTTTACGGGGAGGGAACACTGAAGCTTTCTTT. Its protein product is CASSLRGGNTEAFF.

Regarding this clone: The same CDR3 arises from other DNA sequences in this sample as well. The chain uses TRBV5-1 and TRBJ2-7, with a tentative D call TRBD2 (6 bases). The V end lost 0 bases, the J end lost 2 bases, and 9 bases lay between the germline ends. This CDR3 region has 14 residues. The germline V gene encodes CDR1 SGHRS and CDR2 YFSETQ. The CDR3 loop reads CASSLDGLTYEQYF. CDR3 nucleotide sequence: TGCGCCAGCAGCTTGGACGGACTAACCTACGAGCAGTACTTC. Combining the CDR3 with reference TRBV5-1 and TRBJ2-7 gives the whole variable domain KAGVTQTPRYLIKTRGQQVTLSCSPISGHRSVSWYQQTPGQGLQFLFEYFSETQRNKGNFPGRFSGRQFSNSRSEMNVSTLELGDSALYLCASSLDGLTYEQYFGPGTRLTVT.

This clone was detected only once. This CDR3 is CASSQVGGADPQPQHF. The CDR3 DNA reads as TGCGCCAGCAGCCAAGTTGGAGGAGCCGACCCCCAGCCCCAGCATTTT. The chain is built from TRBV4-3 and TRBJ1-5, with no clear D. The CDR3 is 16 residues long. Germline V lookup: CDR1 LGHNA, CDR2 YSLEER. Trimming shortened V by 1 base and J by 7 bases, and 17 bases separated the two germline ends.

The V gene is TRBV10-3, the J gene TRBJ2-2; the D gene is possibly TRBD2 (6 bases). The CDR3 extends over 14 amino acids. From germline, CDR1 is ENHRY and CDR2 SYGVKD. Trimming took 3 bases from V and 6 from J, leaving 11 bases between them. CDR3 nucleotide sequence: TGTGCCATCAGTGACGGGGGTATCGCCGGGGAGCTGTTTTTT. Encoded protein: CAISDGGIAGELFF.

This clone was detected only once. The chain is built from TRBV7-9 and TRBJ1-1; 10 bases fit TRBD1. Germline V gene data show CDR1 as SEHNR and CDR2 as FQNEAQ (reference sequence). The ends lost 4 bases at V and 1 base at J; junction bases unmatched: 6. The CDR3 consists of 16 residues. The CDR3 protein is CASSSHRDRGNTEAFF. The CDR3 DNA reads TGTGCCAGCAGCTCTCACAGGGACAGGGGGAACACTGAAGCTTTCTTT.

This clone occurred a few times. The chain links TRBV12-5 to TRBJ1-1; 9 positions match TRBD1. The CDR3 has 15 amino acids. The V and J ends lost 8 bases and 6 bases, in that order; junction bases with no gene match: 13. The V gene's germline CDR1 is LGHNT and CDR2 FRNRAP. Here the CDR3 DNA reads TGTGCTAGTTCCCCCTGGCAAGACAGGGGGGCTGAAGCTTTCTTT. This translates into CASSPWQDRGAEAFF.

This clone was detected only once. V gene TRBV5-1 combines with J gene TRBJ2-7, with 7 bases fitting TRBD1. CDR1 SGHRS and CDR2 YFSETQ come from the germline V gene. V gave up 3 bases and J gave up 0 bases; unmatched junction bases: 9. This CDR3 spans 16 amino acids. In DNA form, the CDR3 reads TGCGCCAGCAGCTCAGCCGGACAGGACCGCTCCTACGAGCAGTACTTC. Protein sequence: CASSSAGQDRSYEQYF.

V gene TRBV7-8 combines with J gene TRBJ1-1; 8 bases map to TRBD1. Losses at the gene ends were 3 bases for V and 6 bases for J; bases not matched to a gene: 9. Germline CDR1 is SGHVS and CDR2 is FQNEAQ. The CDR3 is made up of 15 amino acids. CDR3 sequence reads: CASSFLGQGVAEAFF. In DNA form, the CDR3 reads TGTGCCAGCAGCTTCCTCGGACAGGGTGTTGCTGAAGCTTTCTTT.

This chain connects TRBV29-1 to TRBJ1-2, with a tentative D call TRBD1 (5 bases). This CDR3 contains 14 residues. Between the trimmed V and J ends, which lost 7 bases and 7 bases, there was a span of 22 bases. Germline V gene sequence: CDR1 SQVTM, CDR2 ANQGSEA. CDR3 sequence: CSAEGTGRTTGYTF. The CDR3 DNA sequence: TGCAGCGCCGAAGGAACGGGGCGGACTACTGGCTACACCTTC. The full variable domain, in which reference TRBV29-1 and TRBJ1-2 provide the parts outside the CDR3, is SAVISQKPSRDICQRGTSLTIQCQVDSQVTMMFWYRQQPGQSLTLIATANQGSEATYESGFVIDKFPISRPNLTFSTLTVSNMSPEDSSIYLCSAEGTGRTTGYTFGSGTRLTVV.

The chain carries TRBV15 and TRBJ2-5; TRBD2 is a possible D gene (5 bases). The CDR3 consists of 14 residues. Trimming removed 6 bases at V and 6 bases at J, with 17 bases between. Germline V gene lookup returns CDR1 LNHNV and CDR2 YYDKDF (reference sequence). DNA for the CDR3: TGTGCCACCAGGAATCCGCTAGCCCCGAAGACCCAGTACTTC. Its protein is CATRNPLAPKTQYF.

This clone was seen a few times. A clone one base away is much larger, so this may be a read error. Other nucleotide sequences from this sample produce the same CDR3. V usage is TRBV6-4 and J usage is TRBJ2-1, with 11 bases fitting TRBD2. V was clipped by 0 bases and J by 6 bases; unmatched bases: 1. The CDR3 has 15 residues. Germline V gene data show CDR1 as MRHNA and CDR2 as SNTAGT. Here the CDR3 reads CASSDSTSGSNEQFF. In DNA, the CDR3 is TGTGCCAGCAGTGACTCTACTAGCGGGAGCAATGAGCAGTTCTTC.

The chain combines TRBV5-1 with TRBJ2-7; the D is unclear. Germline V lookup: CDR1 SGHRS, CDR2 YFSETQ. The CDR3 extends over 14 amino acids. The V and J ends lost 2 bases and 2 bases respectively, with 11 bases between them. The CDR3 here is CASSLEVPPYEQYF. CDR3 in DNA: TGCGCCAGCAGCTTAGAGGTACCCCCCTACGAGCAGTACTTC.

The rearrangement joins TRBV7-8 to TRBJ2-7; a weak D match, TRBD1 (6 bases). Per the germline V gene, CDR1 is SGHVS and CDR2 is FQNEAQ. The CDR3 loop spans 15 amino acids. Trimming cost V 3 bases and J 10 bases, with 22 bases left between them. The CDR3 loop reads CASSLSGTGPSEQYF. The CDR3 region has the DNA TGTGCCAGCAGCTTGAGTGGAACAGGGCCGAGCGAACAGTACTTC.

The J gene is TRBJ2-5, the V gene TRBV7-6; the D gene is possibly TRBD2 (6 bases). V lost 5 bases and J 3 bases, leaving 16 bases between the germline ends. CDR3 size: 15 residues. Germline V gene data show CDR1 as SGHVS and CDR2 as FNYEAQ. CDR3 region: CASSPTLAREETQYF. The CDR3 bases are TGTGCCAGCAGCCCAACCCTAGCGAGGGAAGAGACCCAGTACTTC.